The 5 T cell receptor beta chains below were found in one sample sequenced in a study of blood T cell repertoires in COVID-19. The assay was immunoSEQ multiplex PCR, and TCRdb's table has in-frame clones only and misses some. This table holds approximately 170,000 clones, 84% found once. Sequenced input: PBMCs or T cells enriched from blood (not recorded which). The receptors originated from a woman aged 45-59 years who had recovered from COVID-19.

Details on this clone: Other nucleotide sequences in the sample specify the same CDR3. The chain uses TRBV7-2 and TRBJ2-3; the match to TRBD2 covers 13 bases. Germline trimming cut 5 bases from V and 4 bases from J; bases unmatched to any gene: 3. CDR3 length: 15 residues. Germline assignment: CDR1 SGHTA and CDR2 FQGNSA. The DNA for the CDR3 is TGTGCCAGCAGCCCGACTAGCGGGAGGCCAGATACGCAGTATTTT. Its protein is CASSPTSGRPDTQYF.

This chain links TRBV11-2 with TRBJ2-7, with 10 bases fitting TRBD1. There are 14 residues in the CDR3. CDR1 SGHAT and CDR2 FQNNGV come from the germline V gene. The ends lost 3 bases at V and 7 bases at J; junction bases unmatched: 6. The CDR3 DNA is TGTGCCAGCAGCTTCGGGACAGGGGTGGGGGAGCAGTACTTC. This encodes CASSFGTGVGEQYF.

This chain links TRBV7-9 with TRBJ1-6; D possibly corresponds to TRBD1 (5 bases). Trimming took 5 bases from V and 5 from J, leaving 10 bases between them. Germline-derived CDR1 and CDR2 are SEHNR and FQNEAQ (reference sequence). The CDR3 covers 14 residues. The CDR3 DNA reads as TGTGCCAGCAGCCCGGACACCAATAATTCACCCCTCCACTTT. The encoded protein is CASSPDTNNSPLHF.

The chain has TRBV7-2 and TRBJ1-1, with D uncertain. CDR1 is SGHTA, CDR2 FQGNSA, per germline. Trimming took off 5 bases at V and 6 bases at J, with 13 bases between the two ends. The CDR3 has 13 amino acids. CDR3 protein: CASSLRFRPEAFF. CDR3 DNA: TGTGCCAGCAGCCTTAGGTTCAGGCCTGAAGCTTTCTTT.

This chain connects TRBV28 to TRBJ1-2; the match to TRBD1 covers 9 bases. The CDR3 length is 13 residues. V trimming: 5 bases; J trimming: 10 bases; junction bases outside the gene matches: 8. The germline CDR1 and CDR2 sequences are MDHEN and SYDVKM. The CDR3 DNA reads as TGTGCCAGCAGTGGGACAGGGATACCTAACTACACCTTC. Translating it yields CASSGTGIPNYTF.